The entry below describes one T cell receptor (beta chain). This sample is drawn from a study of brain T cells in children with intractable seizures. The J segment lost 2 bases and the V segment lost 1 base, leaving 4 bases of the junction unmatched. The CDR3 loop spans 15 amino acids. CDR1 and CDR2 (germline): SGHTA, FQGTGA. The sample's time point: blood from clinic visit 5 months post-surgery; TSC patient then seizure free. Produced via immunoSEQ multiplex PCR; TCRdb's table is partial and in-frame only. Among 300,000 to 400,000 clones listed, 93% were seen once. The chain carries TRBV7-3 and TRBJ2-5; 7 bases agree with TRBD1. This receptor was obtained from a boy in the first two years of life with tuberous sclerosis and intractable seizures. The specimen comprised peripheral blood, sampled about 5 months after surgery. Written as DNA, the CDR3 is TGTGCCAGCAGCTTAATGGCAGGGGGACAAGAGACCCAGTACTTC. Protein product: CASSLMAGGQETQYF.